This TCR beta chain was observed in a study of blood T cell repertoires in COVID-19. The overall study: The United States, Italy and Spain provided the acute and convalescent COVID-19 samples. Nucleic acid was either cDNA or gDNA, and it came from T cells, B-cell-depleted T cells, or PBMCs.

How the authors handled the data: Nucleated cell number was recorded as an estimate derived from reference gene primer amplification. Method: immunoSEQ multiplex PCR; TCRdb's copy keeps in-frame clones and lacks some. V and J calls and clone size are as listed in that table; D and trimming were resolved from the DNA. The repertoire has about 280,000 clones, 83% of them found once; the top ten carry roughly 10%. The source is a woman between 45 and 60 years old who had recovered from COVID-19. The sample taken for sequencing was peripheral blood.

CDR3 sequence: CASSQVIDRQNSPLHF. The CDR3 DNA sequence: TGCGCCAGCAGCCAGGTAATCGACAGGCAAAATTCACCCCTCCACTTT. The rearrangement links TRBV4-1 to TRBJ1-6; the D gene is possibly TRBD1 (6 bases). V dropped 3 bases and J dropped 7 bases, with 16 bases sitting between them. Germline assignment: CDR1 MGHRA and CDR2 YSYEKL. This CDR3 comprises 16 residues.